The 3 T cell receptor beta chains presented below share a single source sample, sequenced in a study of cytomegalovirus exposure and HLA in healthy donors. The method was immunoSEQ multiplex PCR; TCRdb's version includes in-frame clones alone and lacks a portion of them. Of approximately 100,000 clones listed, around nine tenths are singletons. The sequenced material came from PBMCs. These TCRs come from a woman in her twenties or thirties in good health and CMV-seronegative.

This rearrangement joins TRBV2 to TRBJ2-6; no clear D. Trimming cost V 1 base and J 2 bases, with 6 bases left between them. This CDR3 comprises 15 residues. Germline V gives CDR1 SNHLY, CDR2 FYNNEI. The CDR3 sequence: CASSEGQAGANVLTF. The CDR3, as DNA: TGTGCCAGCAGTGAAGGGCAGGCTGGGGCCAACGTCCTGACTTTC.

The rearrangement uses TRBV6-1 and TRBJ1-4, with D hard to call. Trimming shortened V by 5 bases and J by 7 bases, and 5 bases separated the two germline ends. From germline, CDR1 is MNHNS and CDR2 SASEGT. The CDR3 runs 11 residues. CDR3 region: CASSPGEKLFF. CDR3 in DNA: TGTGCCAGCAGTCCGGGTGAAAAACTGTTTTTT.

For the CDR3, the DNA is TGTGCCAGTAAGGAGCCAGACAGGGGGGCTTATGGCTACACCTTC. This sequence encodes CASKEPDRGAYGYTF. The chain is built from TRBV19 and TRBJ1-2, with TRBD1 matching 9 bases. The germline gives CDR1 LNHDA, CDR2 SQIVND (reference sequence). The CDR3 extends over 15 amino acids. The V gene end was trimmed by 7 bases and the J gene end by 5 bases; junction bases not matched to a gene: 11.